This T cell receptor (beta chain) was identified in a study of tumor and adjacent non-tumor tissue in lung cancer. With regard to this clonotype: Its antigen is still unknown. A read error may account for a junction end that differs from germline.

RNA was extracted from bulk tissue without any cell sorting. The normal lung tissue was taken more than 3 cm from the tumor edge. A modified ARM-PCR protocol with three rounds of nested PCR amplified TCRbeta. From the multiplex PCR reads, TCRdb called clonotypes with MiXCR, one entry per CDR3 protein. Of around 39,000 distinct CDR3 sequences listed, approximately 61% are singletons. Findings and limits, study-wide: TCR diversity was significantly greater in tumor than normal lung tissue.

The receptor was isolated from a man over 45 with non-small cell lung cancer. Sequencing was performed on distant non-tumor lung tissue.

The CDR3 DNA follows: TGTGCCAGCAGCCCCTGTACAGAGGGTGAAGCTCTCTTT. It yields the protein CASSPCTEGEALF. The J gene is TRBJ1-1, the V gene TRBV11-1; D unresolved. This CDR3 has 13 amino acids. The germline V gene encodes CDR1 SGHAT and CDR2 FQDESV (reference sequence). Full variable domain (remainder filled in from reference TRBV11-1 and TRBJ1-1): EAEVAQSPRYKITEKSQAVAFWCDPISGHATLYWYRQILGQGPELLVQFQDESVVDDSQLPKDRFSAERLKGVDSTLKIQPAELGDSAMYLCASSPCTEGEALFGQGTRLTVV.